The present T cell receptor (beta chain) was sequenced within a study of OX40 agonist ivuxolimab in advanced cancers. Produced via immunoSEQ multiplex PCR; TCRdb's table is partial and in-frame only. The table lists more than 60,000 clones, 85% to 90% of them singletons. The length of the CDR3 is 11 residues. The germline V gene encodes CDR1 MNHNS and CDR2 SASEGT. V gave up 6 bases and J gave up 5 bases, with 5 bases separating them. This receptor was identified in an adult with an advanced solid tumor such as melanoma, head and neck, liver or kidney cancer. The source material was CD4+ or CD8+ T cells sorted from blood, sampled in a trial of the OX40 agonist ivuxolimab. This chain connects TRBV6-1 to TRBJ2-4; D might be TRBD1 (5 bases). Written as DNA, the CDR3 is TGTGCCAGCAGGGGGCAAAACATTCAGTACTTC. Translating gives CASRGQNIQYF.